These T cell receptor beta chains were read from a single sample in a study of cytomegalovirus exposure and HLA in healthy donors. The table came from immunoSEQ multiplex PCR; TCRdb's copy has only in-frame clones and leaves some out. The profile shows approximately 210,000 clones, 60% to 80% of them singletons. Sequenced sample: PBMCs. The origin of the receptors is a woman between 25 and 40 years old in good health and CMV-seropositive. CDR3s include the opening cysteine and the closing phenylalanine or tryptophan. D genes are given only for firm matches. Some rows mark clone size as missing; the rest say once, few, many or name a class of expanded clone.

d_call	clone_size	v_call	j_call	cdr3_nt	cdr3_aa
-	-	TRBV5-1	TRBJ2-7	TGCGCCAGCAGCTTGGAACGGGGAACCGGCGAGCAGTACTTC	CASSLERGTGEQYF
-	-	TRBV19	TRBJ1-6	TGTGCCAGTAGTATCTCGGGAGGGACCCTCCACTTT	CASSISGGTLHF
-	-	TRBV7-9	TRBJ1-1	TGTGCCAGCAGCTTAGCCCGGGAGGCCACTGAAGCTTTCTTT	CASSLAREATEAFF
-	-	TRBV4-3	TRBJ1-5	TGCGCCAGCAGCCAAGAGGGTGTTGGGGGGAATCAGCCCCAGCATTTT	CASSQEGVGGNQPQHF
-	-	TRBV4-2	TRBJ1-4	TGTGCCAGCAGCTTACGACGCATAACTAGTGAAAAACTGTTTTTT	CASSLRRITSEKLFF
-	-	TRBV5-1	TRBJ1-6	TGCGCCAGCAGCTTGTTGGGCCATAATAATTCACCCCTCCACTTT	CASSLLGHNNSPLHF
TRBD2	-	TRBV5-1	TRBJ2-7	TGCGCCAGCAGAGCGGGAGGATCTTCCTACGAGCAGTACTTC	CASRAGGSSYEQYF
-	-	TRBV5-1	TRBJ1-1	TGCGCCAGCAGCTTACAGACAAACATGAACACTGAAGCTTTCTTT	CASSLQTNMNTEAFF
TRBD1	-	TRBV10-3	TRBJ2-1	TGTGCCATCAGTGAGTCAATTAGTCGGGACAGCCACAATGAGCAGTTCTTC	CAISESISRDSHNEQFF
-	-	TRBV11-2	TRBJ2-7	TGTGCCAGCAGCTTAGATCCAGACTGGAGGTCCTACGAGCAGTACTTC	CASSLDPDWRSYEQYF
-	-	TRBV7-8	TRBJ2-7	TGTGCCAGCAGCTTAGCTTCGACGGGAGCCTACGAGCAGTACTTC	CASSLASTGAYEQYF
TRBD2	-	TRBV10-3	TRBJ2-2	TGTGCCATCAGTGAGAGCGGGGGAAACACCGGGGAGCTGTTTTTT	CAISESGGNTGELFF
-	-	TRBV9	TRBJ2-7	TGTGCCAGCAGCGCACAACATGGGGGGGAGCAGTACTTC	CASSAQHGGEQYF
-	few	TRBV18	TRBJ1-3	TGTGCCAGCTCATCCCTCGACAGGCTGCTGGTCGGGGACACCATATATTTT	CASSSLDRLLVGDTIYF
-	once	TRBV5-1	TRBJ2-6	TGCGCCAGCAGCTTGGACAGGGCGAGTGGGGCCAACGTCCTGACTTTC	CASSLDRASGANVLTF
-	-	TRBV7-2	TRBJ2-7	TGTGCCAGCAGCCCGACATCGTTCCCCTACGAGCAGTACTTC	CASSPTSFPYEQYF
TRBD1	-	TRBV18	TRBJ1-2	TGTGCCAGCTCACCCGTTGGAACCGCGCAGGGACAGGGCTACACCTTC	CASSPVGTAQGQGYTF
TRBD1	once	TRBV6-5	TRBJ1-2	TGTGCCAGCAGTTATGGACAGGGGGCCCAGGGCTACACCTTC	CASSYGQGAQGYTF
-	-	TRBV21-1	TRBJ2-1	TGTGCTATGGCCGGGACAGGGAATGAGCAGTTCTTC	CAMAGTGNEQFF
-	-	TRBV7-2	TRBJ1-4	TGTGCCAGCAGCCCAACTACCAGGGGCGATGAAAAACTGTTTTTT	CASSPTTRGDEKLFF
-	-	TRBV7-3	TRBJ2-1	TGTGCCAGCAGCCTCCGTCCGGGAGCCTACAATGAGCAGTTCTTC	CASSLRPGAYNEQFF
TRBD1	-	TRBV9	TRBJ1-1	TGTGCCAGCAGCGGCCACCGGGACAGACACTCAATGAACACTGAAGCTTTCTTT	CASSGHRDRHSMNTEAFF
TRBD1	-	TRBV5-1	TRBJ1-5	TGCGCCAGCAGCTTGGATGGGACAGTCAATCAGCCCCAGCATTTT	CASSLDGTVNQPQHF
-	-	TRBV7-9	TRBJ1-1	TGTGCCAGCAGCTCCGGCACTGAAGCTTTCTTT	CASSSGTEAFF
TRBD1	once	TRBV5-1	TRBJ2-7	TGCGCCAGCAGCTTGGGGACAGGTTTCGCTACGGGCGAGCAGTACTTC	CASSLGTGFATGEQYF
TRBD1	-	TRBV19	TRBJ1-5	TGTGCCAGTAGTACCACAGGGGACCCCAATCAGCCCCAGCATTTT	CASSTTGDPNQPQHF
TRBD1	-	TRBV5-1	TRBJ2-7	TGCGCCACCGGGACAGGGGCGGGAGAGCAGTACTTC	CATGTGAGEQYF
-	-	TRBV28	TRBJ2-1	TGTGCCAGCAGTTTAGGGCCTAATGAGCAGTTCTTC	CASSLGPNEQFF
-	-	TRBV9	TRBJ1-4	TGTGCCAGCAGCGTAGGGGGCAGGGGCGGTGAAAAACTGTTTTTT	CASSVGGRGGEKLFF
TRBD2	-	TRBV9	TRBJ2-1	TGTGCCAGCAGGCGGGTCGGGGGGGAGGGCCCTAAGGGAAATGAGCAGTTCTTC	CASRRVGGEGPKGNEQFF
-	-	TRBV5-1	TRBJ2-7	TGCGCCAGCAGCCCTCCGGGACTGTCGTCCTACGAGCAGTACTTC	CASSPPGLSSYEQYF
-	-	TRBV5-1	TRBJ2-3	TGCGCCAGCAGTTCTGAGGCGAGCAGAGGCACAGATACGCAGTATTTT	CASSSEASRGTDTQYF
-	-	TRBV7-2	TRBJ1-5	TGTGCCAGCAGCTTAGACAGGAAAAATCAGCCCCAGCATTTT	CASSLDRKNQPQHF
TRBD1	-	TRBV29-1	TRBJ2-5	TGCAGCGTTGAAAGGGACAGGGCTAGGGCGACCCAGTACTTC	CSVERDRARATQYF
-	once	TRBV18	TRBJ1-2	TGTGCCAGCTCACCACCCCTGGGGGGGAACTATGGCTACACCTTC	CASSPPLGGNYGYTF
-	once	TRBV28	TRBJ2-5	TGTGCCAGCAGTAGCTCGCGGACTGAAGAGACCCAGTACTTC	CASSSSRTEETQYF
TRBD2	few	TRBV5-1	TRBJ2-3	TGCGCCAGCAGTCTTACTTTAGCGGGGTTGGGCACAGATACGCAGTATTTT	CASSLTLAGLGTDTQYF
TRBD2	once	TRBV9	TRBJ2-7	TGTGCCAGCAGCCTCTCGGGACTAGCGGGCGGGGACGAGCAGTACTTC	CASSLSGLAGGDEQYF
-	-	TRBV21-1	TRBJ2-7	TGTGCCAGCAGCAAAGAGTCCCTAGCGGGAGCTTCCCACGAGCAGTACTTC	CASSKESLAGASHEQYF
-	-	TRBV7-2	TRBJ2-3	TGTGCCAGCAGCCAATTTAGGGCAGGAGGAGATACGCAGTATTTT	CASSQFRAGGDTQYF
TRBD2	-	TRBV10-3	TRBJ2-7	TGTGCCATCAGTCCGTTCCTCGAGCGGGAGTTTACGTACGAGCAGTACTTC	CAISPFLEREFTYEQYF
-	-	TRBV7-9	TRBJ2-5	TGTGCCAGCAGCTTAGACTGGTTACAGGCCTCGGGGACCCAGTACTTC	CASSLDWLQASGTQYF
-	few	TRBV7-9	TRBJ2-1	TGTGCCAGCAGCTTCCAGGCTATCGGCGATGAGCAGTTCTTC	CASSFQAIGDEQFF
TRBD1	few	TRBV18	TRBJ1-5	TGTGCCAGCTCACCACCTAATCTGGGACAGGGGAATCAGCCCCAGCATTTT	CASSPPNLGQGNQPQHF